The rows below give T cell receptor beta chains drawn from one sample of a study of blood T cell repertoires in COVID-19. The table came from immunoSEQ multiplex PCR; TCRdb's copy has only in-frame clones and leaves some out. The data show more than 110,000 clones, with about 87% seen just once and roughly 4.3% held by the top ten. The sequenced material came from peripheral blood. Receptor source: a woman in her forties with acute or convalescent COVID-19. CDR3s include the opening cysteine and the closing phenylalanine or tryptophan. Each record gives: D gene, clone size, J gene, V gene, CDR3 DNA, CDR3 protein. The D gene is left open where the match is weak. Clone size is not always given. Where it is, it says once, few, many or a class for expanded clones.

.	.	TRBJ1-4	TRBV7-8	TGTGCCAGCAGCCTCATCAGGGATGCAACTAATGAAAAACTGTTTTTT	CASSLIRDATNEKLFF
TRBD2	.	TRBJ2-1	TRBV19	TGTGCCAGTAGTATAACCGGGACTAGCTTCAATGAGCAGTTCTTC	CASSITGTSFNEQFF
.	.	TRBJ1-1	TRBV7-3	TGTGCCAGCAGCCTAGGGGGTGGGACTGAAGCTTTCTTT	CASSLGGGTEAFF
.	.	TRBJ1-1	TRBV4-3	TGCGCCAGCAGCCAAGACAGGTCGGCCTCAGCTTTCTTT	CASSQDRSASAFF
TRBD2	.	TRBJ2-5	TRBV5-1	TGCGCCAGCAACCCGGGGGGGCAAGAGACCCAGTACTTC	CASNPGGQETQYF
.	once	TRBJ2-6	TRBV18	TGTGCCAGCTCATCATGGAGGGACTCTGGGGCCAACGTCCTGACTTTC	CASSSWRDSGANVLTF
.	few	TRBJ1-5	TRBV10-2	TGCGCCAGCAGTGAGGCGTTCCAGCCCCAGCATTTT	CASSEAFQPQHF
.	.	TRBJ1-2	TRBV9	TGTGCCAGCAGCGCCAACCGTGAGCTCGGTAACTATGGCTACACCTTC	CASSANRELGNYGYTF
.	.	TRBJ1-6	TRBV7-2	TGTGCCAGCAGCTTAGCGAGGAATTCACCCCTCCACTTT	CASSLARNSPLHF
TRBD1	.	TRBJ1-1	TRBV6-2/TRBV6-3	TGTGCCAGCAGCCGGACAGGTTCCCTTGAAGCTTTCTTT	CASSRTGSLEAFF
.	.	TRBJ1-2	TRBV18	TGTGCCAGCTCACCTGGCAGAACCTATGGCTACACCTTC	CASSPGRTYGYTF
TRBD1	once	TRBJ2-1	TRBV5-5	TGTGCCAGCAGCCGTCCCGGGACAGATGAGCAGTTCTTC	CASSRPGTDEQFF
.	.	TRBJ2-1	TRBV2	TGTGCCAGCCTGGACAGCGGGGTTTGGAATGAGCAGTTCTTC	CASLDSGVWNEQFF
.	.	TRBJ2-7	TRBV6-2/TRBV6-3	TGTGCCAGCAGTTACTCGACTCGAAACGGCTTCTACGAGCAGTACTTC	CASSYSTRNGFYEQYF
.	.	TRBJ1-1	TRBV9	TGTGCCAGCAGCGTAGAGCCTGACACTGAAGCTTTCTTT	CASSVEPDTEAFF
TRBD1	.	TRBJ1-2	TRBV6-5	TGTGCCACCGTCGGGACAGTTAACAACTATGGCTACACCTTC	CATVGTVNNYGYTF